The TCR beta chain under discussion was sequenced for a study of T cells expressing NK-cell markers. Study-level information: It was sorted CD3+CD56+NKG2C+, CD3+CD56+NKG2C- and CD3+CD56-NKG2C+ T cells that supplied the TCR beta repertoires. Points from the study as a whole: Clones of NKG2C+ T cells that had expanded were of unclear HCMV specificity. Of the CD8+ T cell pool in more than 5 donors, roughly 1.0-8% was accounted for by dominant NKG2C+ clonotypes. The CD3+CD56-NKG2C+ fraction was also led by these clonotypes in a handful of donors.

About this clonotype itself: Its specificity is unknown.

Germline lookup yields CDR1 SEHNR and CDR2 FQNEAQ (reference sequence). There are 13 residues in the CDR3. No DNA is given; TCRdb re-called the 5' RACE reads and lists each CDR3 protein once. Its table lists a few hundred thousand distinct CDR3 sequences. Sequenced input: blood T cells: a sorted CD56 or NKG2C T cell subset, CD4+ or CD8+ T cells, or bulk PBMC T cells (not recorded which). The sequence came from a man aged 18-70 years in good health. The chain recombines TRBV7-9 with TRBJ2-1; with no DNA, the TCRdb D assignment of TRBD2 cannot be verified. The CDR3 reads CASSFQLAGGLFF.